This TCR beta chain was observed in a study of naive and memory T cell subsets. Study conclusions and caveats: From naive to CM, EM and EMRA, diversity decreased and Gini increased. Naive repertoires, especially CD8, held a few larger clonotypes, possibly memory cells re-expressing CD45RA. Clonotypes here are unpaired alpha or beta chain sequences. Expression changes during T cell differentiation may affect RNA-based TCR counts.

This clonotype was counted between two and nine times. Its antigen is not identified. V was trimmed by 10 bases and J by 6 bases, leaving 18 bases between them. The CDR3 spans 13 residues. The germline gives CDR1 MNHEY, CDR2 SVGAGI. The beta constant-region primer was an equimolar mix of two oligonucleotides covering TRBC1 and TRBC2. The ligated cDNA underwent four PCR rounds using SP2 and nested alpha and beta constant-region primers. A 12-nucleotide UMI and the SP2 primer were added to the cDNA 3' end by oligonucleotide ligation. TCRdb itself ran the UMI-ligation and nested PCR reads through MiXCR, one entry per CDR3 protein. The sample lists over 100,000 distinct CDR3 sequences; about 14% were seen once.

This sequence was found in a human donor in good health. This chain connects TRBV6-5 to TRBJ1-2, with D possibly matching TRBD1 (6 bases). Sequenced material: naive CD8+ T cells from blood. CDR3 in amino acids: CANSSRGPDGYTF. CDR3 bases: TGTGCCAATTCTTCCCGGGGGCCGGATGGCTACACCTTC.